The 28 T cell receptor beta chains below were found in one sample sequenced in a study of control samples from healthy donors and cancer patients. The data were produced by immunoSEQ multiplex PCR, yet TCRdb's version contains in-frame clones alone and is incomplete. The repertoire consists of 100,000 to 150,000 clones, with 90% occurring once and the leading ten covering under 3%. The sequenced sample consisted of blood. All receptors derive from a man aged 35 to 55 in good health.

The rearrangement links TRBV28 to TRBJ1-1; D is unresolved. The V end was cut by 4 bases, the J end by 4 bases, with 4 bases between. This CDR3 is built from 11 residues. Germline V lookup: CDR1 MDHEN, CDR2 SYDVKM. CDR3 loop: CASSSATEAFF. The CDR3 region has the DNA TGTGCCAGCAGTTCGGCCACTGAAGCTTTCTTT.

The chain uses TRBV19 and TRBJ2-2; weak D call: TRBD2 (5 bases). Germline CDR1 is LNHDA and CDR2 is SQIVND (reference sequence). The CDR3 runs 14 residues. Trimming removed 7 bases from V and 7 bases from J, with 16 bases in between. CDR3 DNA: TGTGCCAGTAAAAGTCTAGCTTCCATCGGGGAGCTGTTTTTT. Amino acids: CASKSLASIGELFF.

The rearrangement uses TRBV5-1 and TRBJ2-5; D may correspond to TRBD1 or TRBD2 (5 bases each). The CDR3 sequence is 15 residues long. Germline CDR1 and CDR2: SGHRS and YFSETQ. V lost 7 bases and J lost 1, with 17 bases in between. CDR3 residues: CASRLSGTGQETQYF. CDR3 bases: TGCGCCAGCCGGCTCTCGGGAACAGGCCAAGAGACCCAGTACTTC.

This chain connects TRBV30 to TRBJ2-5; TRBD1 matches 7 bases. Germline lookup yields CDR1 GTSNPN and CDR2 SVGIG (reference sequence). The junction had 3 bases not matched to a gene; V was cut back by 4 bases and J by 1 base. The CDR3 has 13 amino acids. This chain's CDR3 is CAWKGTVQETQYF. CDR3 DNA sequence: TGTGCCTGGAAGGGGACAGTCCAAGAGACCCAGTACTTC.

This clone was seen a single time. The V call is TRBV10-1, the J call TRBJ2-3, with D uncertain. V was pared by 3 bases and J by 1 base, with 5 bases between. The germline V gene has CDR1 WNHNN and CDR2 SYGVQD (reference sequence). The CDR3 has 13 residues. The CDR3 DNA reads TGCGCCAGCAGTGATGGGGGCACAGATACGCAGTATTTT. Translated, it gives CASSDGGTDTQYF.

The chain links TRBV7-9 to TRBJ1-4; perhaps TRBD1 as D (6 bases). In germline, CDR1 is SEHNR, CDR2 FQNEAQ (reference sequence). Trimming removed 6 bases at V and 4 bases at J, with 15 bases between. The CDR3 is 15 amino acids. The CDR3 loop is CASRYDGGSNEKLFF. In nucleotides, the CDR3 is TGTGCCAGCAGGTACGACGGGGGCAGTAATGAAAAACTGTTTTTT.

The V gene is TRBV6-2 or TRBV6-3, the J gene TRBJ2-7; 10 positions agree with TRBD1. The CDR3 is 18 residues long. Germline V gene sequence: CDR1 MNHEY, CDR2 SVGEGT. V shed 6 bases, J shed 4 bases, and the junction held 18 bases outside the gene matches. The CDR3 protein is CASSPKSVDRGLYYEQYF. The CDR3 DNA follows: TGTGCCAGCAGCCCTAAAAGCGTTGACAGGGGGCTATATTACGAGCAGTACTTC.

V usage is TRBV7-3 and J usage is TRBJ2-2, with D maybe TRBD2 (7 bases). There are 20 residues in the CDR3. V lost 5 bases and J 6 bases, leaving 31 bases between the germline ends. CDR1 is SGHTA, CDR2 FQGTGA, per germline. The CDR3 region has the DNA TGTGCCAGCAGCCCCCGGGCCCTCTCGGGGGGCTACGGAGGCTCCGGGGAGCTGTTTTTT. This sequence encodes CASSPRALSGGYGGSGELFF.

Comments on this clone: At the DNA level, this CDR3 is encoded by other sequences in the same sample as well. The chain combines TRBV5-1 with TRBJ2-5; no clear D gene. From germline, CDR1 is SGHRS and CDR2 YFSETQ. This CDR3 is 12 amino acids long. Trimming removed 0 bases from V and 2 bases from J, with 2 bases in between. In DNA, the CDR3 is TGCGCCAGCAGCTTGGGTCAAGAGACCCAGTACTTC. It codes for CASSLGQETQYF.

The rearrangement uses TRBV30 and TRBJ1-1, with D uncertain. This CDR3 comprises 12 residues. Germline assignment: CDR1 GTSNPN and CDR2 SVGIG (reference sequence). The ends were cut back, 0 bases at V and 8 bases at J, with 10 bases in the middle. This CDR3 is CAWSVRISEAFF. Here the CDR3 DNA reads TGTGCCTGGAGTGTTAGGATCTCGGAAGCTTTCTTT.

In regard to this clone: Additional DNA sequences in this sample encode the identical CDR3. V gene TRBV18 combines with J gene TRBJ1-5; TRBD1 aligns across 10 bases. CDR1 is KGHSH and CDR2 is LQKENI in the germline V gene. The V segment lost 2 bases and the J segment 2 bases; nucleotides outside the gene matches: 0. The CDR3 is 15 residues long. CDR3 in amino acids: CASSPGTGGNQPQHF. For the CDR3, the DNA is TGTGCCAGCTCACCAGGGACAGGGGGCAATCAGCCCCAGCATTTT.

This clone was found once. This CDR3 reads CSVDKGIPGTDTQYF. The CDR3 DNA sequence: TGCAGCGTTGATAAGGGGATCCCTGGCACAGATACGCAGTATTTT. The genes are TRBV29-1 and TRBJ2-3, with TRBD1 as a possible D gene (5 bases). Trimming took 3 bases from V and 1 from J, leaving 14 bases between them. This CDR3 spans 15 amino acids. CDR1 and CDR2 (germline): SQVTM, ANQGSEA.

This clone was counted a few times. The V gene is TRBV3-1 (or the pseudogene TRBV3-2), the J gene TRBJ1-5, with TRBD1 as a possible D gene (5 bases). The length of the CDR3 is 17 residues. V lost 0 bases and J lost 5, with 17 bases in between. CDR1 is LGHDT and CDR2 is YNNKEL in the germline V gene (reference sequence). The CDR3 spells CASSQDGNRDRYQPQHF. DNA for the CDR3: TGTGCCAGCAGCCAAGACGGCAATCGTGACAGATATCAGCCCCAGCATTTT.

This CDR3 reads CASRYTSGDTQYF. For the CDR3, the DNA is TGTGCCAGCAGATACACTAGCGGAGATACGCAGTATTTT. The chain is built from TRBV11-2 and TRBJ2-3, with 8 bases fitting TRBD2. V lost 6 bases and J lost 5; bases outside the gene matches: 4. This CDR3 has 13 residues. The germline V gene encodes CDR1 SGHAT and CDR2 FQNNGV.

The rearrangement joins TRBV7-2 to TRBJ2-1; D remains ambiguous. Germline-derived CDR1 and CDR2 are SGHTA and FQGNSA. V dropped 5 bases and J dropped 6 bases, with 20 bases sitting between them. This CDR3 contains 16 residues. CDR3 sequence (DNA): TGTGCCAGCAGCCCCCCGGGTAGCAGCTGGGTCAATGAGCAGTTCTTC. This sequence encodes CASSPPGSSWVNEQFF. The variable domain in full, with the rest retrieved from reference TRBV7-2 and TRBJ2-1, is GAGVSQSPSNKVTEKGKDVELRCDPISGHTALYWYRQSLGQGLEFLIYFQGNSAPDKSGLPSDRFSAERTGGSVSTLTIQRTQQEDSAVYLCASSPPGSSWVNEQFFGPGTRLTVL.

The chain uses TRBV5-1 and TRBJ1-2; weak D call: TRBD1 (6 bases). This CDR3 region has 15 residues. Germline V gives CDR1 SGHRS, CDR2 YFSETQ. V lost 4 bases and J lost 0, with 13 bases in between. CDR3 in amino acids: CASSQGQNPNYGYTF. The CDR3 DNA reads as TGCGCCAGCAGCCAAGGACAGAATCCTAACTATGGCTACACCTTC.

This clone has more than one count but fewer than ten. The chain couples TRBV6-5 to TRBJ1-5; D may be TRBD1 (5 bases). Trimming removed 6 bases from V and 5 bases from J, with 14 bases in between. The germline V gene has CDR1 MNHEY and CDR2 SVGAGI. The CDR3 spans 14 residues. DNA of the CDR3: TGTGCCAGCAGACCGGGACGGAGGGATCAGCCCCAGCATTTT. It encodes CASRPGRRDQPQHF.

J is TRBJ2-6 and V is TRBV6-5, with D maybe TRBD2 (5 bases). Trimming took off 4 bases at V and 0 bases at J, with 10 bases between the two ends. The germline V gene encodes CDR1 MNHEY and CDR2 SVGAGI. This CDR3 is built from 16 residues. The CDR3: CASSLLSGSGANVLTF. Here the CDR3 DNA reads TGTGCCAGCAGTTTACTGAGCGGCTCTGGGGCCAACGTCCTGACTTTC.

This chain uses TRBV4-1 with TRBJ1-1, with D tentatively TRBD1 (5 bases). Germline-derived CDR1 and CDR2 are MGHRA and YSYEKL. The CDR3 has 13 residues. Trimming shortened V by 3 bases and J by 7 bases, and 12 bases separated the two germline ends. In DNA, the CDR3 is TGCGCCAGCAGCCAGGGGCCTGGGGATGAAGCTTTCTTT. Encoded protein: CASSQGPGDEAFF.

V is TRBV7-3 and J is TRBJ2-2; possible D gene TRBD2, 5 bases. CDR1 and CDR2 (germline): SGHTA, FQGTGA. The CDR3 has 17 amino acids. Trimming left V 2 bases short and J 2 bases short, with 15 bases between. This CDR3 reads CASSLFPQGRNTGELFF. The CDR3, as DNA: TGTGCCAGCAGCTTATTCCCTCAAGGGAGAAACACCGGGGAGCTGTTTTTT.

The chain carries TRBV30 and TRBJ1-3; D is uncertain. CDR3 length equals 15 residues. The V and J ends lost 0 bases and 0 bases respectively, with 9 bases between them. Germline CDR1 and CDR2: GTSNPN and SVGIG (reference sequence). CDR3 loop: CAWSVSDHSGNTIYF. In DNA form, the CDR3 reads TGTGCCTGGAGTGTGTCGGACCACTCTGGAAACACCATATATTTT. The entire variable domain, with the rest obtained from reference TRBV30 and TRBJ1-3, is as follows: SQTIHQWPATLVQPVGSPLSLECTVEGTSNPNLYWYRQAAGRGLQLLFYSVGIGQISSEVPQNLSASRPQDRQFILSSKKLLLSDSGFYLCAWSVSDHSGNTIYFGEGSWLTVV.

This chain connects TRBV25-1 to TRBJ2-7, with D possibly being TRBD1 (5 bases). This CDR3 contains 14 residues. In germline, CDR1 is MGHDK, CDR2 SYGVNS. V was clipped by 6 bases and J by 5 bases, with 17 bases between them. The CDR3 here is CASRREGEFDEQYF. DNA for the CDR3: TGTGCCAGCAGGAGAGAAGGGGAATTTGACGAGCAGTACTTC.

This chain links TRBV2 with TRBJ2-2; D not resolved. The CDR3 is made up of 13 amino acids. Germline values: CDR1 SNHLY, CDR2 FYNNEI. With 7 bases removed from V and 6 bases from J, the gap between germline ends came to 12 bases. In DNA, the CDR3 is TGTGCCAGCACTCAATATGTGGCCGGGGAGCTGTTTTTT. Its protein is CASTQYVAGELFF.

The V gene is TRBV24-1, the J gene TRBJ1-6; D is uncertain. CDR3 length: 13 residues. V lost 5 bases and J lost 10, with 11 bases in between. Germline V gene lookup returns CDR1 KGHDR and CDR2 SFDVKD. This chain's CDR3 is CATSGTAASPLHF. CDR3 in DNA: TGTGCCACCAGTGGTACGGCGGCATCACCCCTCCACTTT.

This rearrangement joins TRBV20-1 to TRBJ1-6; perhaps TRBD1 as D (6 bases). The germline V and J ends were trimmed by 3 bases and 5 bases, with 11 bases remaining between them. The CDR3 has 14 residues. From germline, CDR1 is DFQATT and CDR2 SNEGSKA (reference sequence). CDR3 DNA: TGCAGTGCTAGTAGGGACACGAATAATTCACCCCTCCACTTT. Encoded protein: CSASRDTNNSPLHF.

This clone was counted a few times. The J gene is TRBJ2-3, the V gene TRBV6-1; 9 bases map to TRBD1. Germline V gives CDR1 MNHNS, CDR2 SASEGT. CDR3 size: 16 residues. With 1 base clipped from V and 2 bases from J, the junction kept 4 bases outside the gene matches. The CDR3 DNA reads TGTGCCAGCAGTGAAGGGACAGGGGCCTACACAGATACGCAGTATTTT. Its translation is CASSEGTGAYTDTQYF.

This clone was recorded a few times. V and J are TRBV10-2 and TRBJ2-1; D may be TRBD1 (5 bases). Trimming stripped 3 bases from V and 12 bases from J, with 15 bases between. The CDR3 length is 13 residues. Per germline, CDR1 WSHSY and CDR2 SAAADI. The CDR3 spells CASSDRGQTSQFF. The CDR3 region has the DNA TGCGCCAGCAGTGATAGAGGACAAACCTCGCAGTTCTTC.

This chain uses TRBV5-1 with TRBJ2-1; possible D gene TRBD1, 6 bases. V was trimmed by 0 bases and J by 5 bases, leaving 9 bases between them. The germline gives CDR1 SGHRS, CDR2 YFSETQ. This CDR3 spans 14 amino acids. DNA for the CDR3: TGCGCCAGCAGCTTGGGACAGGCGAACAATGAGCAGTTCTTC. This gives the protein CASSLGQANNEQFF.